This TCR beta chain came from a study of CD8 T cells in ankylosing spondylitis. The germline gives CDR1 SGHAT, CDR2 FQNNGV. V was clipped by 1 base and J by 0 bases, with 18 bases between them. This CDR3 is 18 amino acids long. Each TCR beta library was made by quantitative 5'-RACE that incorporated molecular barcodes. MiXCR was run by TCRdb on the 5' RACE reads, yielding one entry per CDR3 protein. The table includes roughly 370,000 distinct CDR3 sequences, approximately 20% detected once. This clonotype was seen a handful of times. Its antigen is unidentified. Broader study findings: Some motif variants had been reported before (in reactive arthritis synovial fluid and blood). Matched synovial fluid from ankylosing spondylitis patients was reported to be enriched for disease-linked clones. A motif of 7 to 9 highly homologous TCR beta variants was seen as apparently characteristic of ankylosing spondylitis blood. Disease-linked clones were CD8+ and relatively rare in peripheral blood.

The V and J genes are TRBV11-2 and TRBJ1-2; perhaps TRBD1 as D (6 bases). This clonotype originated in a male donor with ankylosing spondylitis. The sample taken for sequencing was blood, either unsorted or a sorted T cell fraction (not recorded which). This chain's CDR3 is CASSLVSSGQGTNYGYTF. CDR3 DNA sequence: TGTGCCAGCAGCTTAGTGTCGTCAGGTCAGGGGACTAACTATGGCTACACCTTC.